These 30 T cell receptor beta chains were sequenced from one sample in a study of T cells in Graves' hyperthyroidism and ophthalmopathy. It was RNA transcripts that yielded the amplified TCR beta CDR3 regions. Carried out on the TCR CDR3, a first-round RT-PCR used the HTBI primer set. Each CDR3 protein is one row after TCRdb ran MiXCR on the multiplex PCR reads. The sample contains approximately 400,000 distinct CDR3 sequences, around 25% of which appear only once. Sequencing used blood. Receptors were obtained from a middle-aged man with Graves' hyperthyroidism.

This chain joins TRBV10-2 and TRBJ2-7, with 9 bases fitting TRBD2. With 5 bases clipped from V and 5 bases from J, the junction kept 4 bases outside the gene matches. The V gene's germline CDR1 is WSHSY and CDR2 SAAADI. This CDR3 is built from 13 residues. The CDR3 region has the DNA TGCGCCAGCAGTCGACTAGCGGAGAACGAGCAGTACTTC. Amino acids: CASSRLAENEQYF.

This clonotype was counted ten times or more. The rearrangement joins TRBV12-3 or TRBV12-4 to TRBJ2-5; TRBD1 agrees at 8 bases. The CDR3 is made up of 15 amino acids. V shed 6 bases and J 1 base; nucleotides not matched to a gene: 7. This chain's CDR3 is CASSTQGGFQETQYF. The CDR3 DNA is TGTGCCAGCAGCACACAGGGGGGATTCCAAGAGACCCAGTACTTC.

This clonotype was observed many times. This sequence joins TRBV14 and TRBJ2-1; the match to TRBD2 covers 13 bases. J gave up 0 bases and V 4 bases, and 6 bases lay outside the gene matches. Germline V gives CDR1 SGHDN, CDR2 FVKESK. The CDR3 totals 18 residues. CDR3 amino acids: CASSPGTSGISSYNEQFF. CDR3 DNA sequence: TGTGCCAGCAGCCCGGGGACTAGCGGGATAAGCTCCTACAATGAGCAGTTCTTC.

The rearrangement uses TRBV7-9 and TRBJ2-1; D remains ambiguous. Trimming removed 4 bases at V and 0 bases at J, with 10 bases between. CDR3 length equals 15 residues. The germline CDR1 and CDR2 sequences are SEHNR and FQNEAQ (reference sequence). The CDR3 DNA reads TGTGCCAGCAGCTCTGTTTTAAGCTCCTACAATGAGCAGTTCTTC. It yields the protein CASSSVLSSYNEQFF.

J is TRBJ1-5 and V is TRBV6-2 or TRBV6-3; no clear D gene. Deletions cut 10 bases from V and 3 bases from J, with 19 bases between. The V gene's germline CDR1 is MNHEY and CDR2 SVGEGT. The CDR3 loop spans 15 amino acids. The CDR3 protein is CAIPNGRFFNQPQHF. In nucleotides, the CDR3 is TGTGCCATTCCAAACGGGCGGTTTTTCAATCAGCCCCAGCATTTT.

This clonotype was seen a handful of times. J is TRBJ1-6 and V is TRBV11-2; 9 nucleotides line up with TRBD1. V was pared by 4 bases and J by 7 bases, with 11 bases of the junction left unmatched. This CDR3 is 17 amino acids long. From germline, CDR1 is SGHAT and CDR2 FQNNGV. The CDR3 nucleotides read TGTGCCAGCAGCTACGTCCCGGGACAGGGTGGAAATTCACCCCTCCACTTT. Translating gives CASSYVPGQGGNSPLHF.

This clonotype was found a few times. The chain links TRBV27 to TRBJ1-5; 8 nucleotides align to TRBD1. From germline, CDR1 is MNHEY and CDR2 SMNVEV (reference sequence). The CDR3 covers 17 residues. V was clipped by 0 bases and J by 4 bases; unmatched bases: 8. CDR3 sequence reads: CASSLSGTGMGNQPQHF. The CDR3 nucleotides are TGTGCCAGCAGTTTATCCGGGACAGGAATGGGGAATCAGCCCCAGCATTTT.

This clonotype has a count of ten or more. CDR3 loop: CASSLAQVREQYF. The CDR3 DNA is TGTGCCAGCAGCTTAGCGCAGGTCCGCGAGCAGTACTTC. J is TRBJ2-7 and V is TRBV7-9; no reliable D call. This CDR3 has 13 amino acids. V was cut by 0 bases and J by 6 bases, with 9 bases left in between. CDR1 is SEHNR, CDR2 FQNEAQ, per germline (reference sequence).

This clonotype was picked up many times. V usage is TRBV11-2 and J usage is TRBJ2-7; either TRBD1 or TRBD2 may supply D (5 bases each). This CDR3 has 16 amino acids. V was trimmed by 5 bases and J by 1 base, leaving 18 bases between them. Germline V lookup: CDR1 SGHAT, CDR2 FQNNGV. As DNA, the CDR3 is TGTGCCAGCAGCCCGCAACCCGAGGGACGATCCTACGAGCAGTACTTC. Translation gives CASSPQPEGRSYEQYF.

On this clonotype: A clone one base away is much larger, so this may be a read error. V usage is TRBV7-6 and J usage is TRBJ2-7, with TRBD2 matching 11 bases. The CDR3 has 17 residues. From germline, CDR1 is SGHVS and CDR2 FNYEAQ. V shed 4 bases and J 5 bases; nucleotides not matched to a gene: 13. CDR3 in amino acids: CASSYRVTSGGAHEQYF. In DNA, the CDR3 is TGTGCCAGCAGCTATAGGGTCACTAGCGGGGGCGCCCACGAGCAGTACTTC.

The V and J genes are TRBV25-1 and TRBJ1-1; possibly TRBD1 for D (5 bases). The CDR3 runs 14 residues. Trimming took off 6 bases at V and 1 base at J, with 12 bases between the two ends. Germline CDR1 and CDR2: MGHDK and SYGVNS. Written as DNA, the CDR3 is TGTGCCAGCAGCCGCTGGGGGGGGAACACTGAAGCTTTCTTT. Translating gives CASSRWGGNTEAFF. Full variable domain (missing parts from reference TRBV25-1 and TRBJ1-1): EADIYQTPRYLVIGTGKKITLECSQTMGHDKMYWYQQDPGMELHLIHYSYGVNSTEKGDLSSESTVSRIRTEHFPLTLESARPSHTSQYLCASSRWGGNTEAFFGQGTRLTVV.

V gene TRBV7-3 combines with J gene TRBJ2-3; perhaps TRBD2 as D (6 bases). Germline loops: CDR1 SGHTA, CDR2 FQGTGA. The CDR3 totals 15 residues. V dropped 5 bases and J dropped 2 bases, with 14 bases sitting between them. The CDR3 DNA reads TGTGCCAGCAGCGTACGGGCGGGGATCACAGATACGCAGTATTTT. This encodes CASSVRAGITDTQYF.

This rearrangement joins TRBV7-2 to TRBJ1-2, with 9 bases aligning to TRBD1. The CDR3 is made up of 14 amino acids. Germline-derived CDR1 and CDR2 are SGHTA and FQGNSA. With V trimmed by 1 base and J by 5 bases, 2 bases remained unmatched. Written as DNA, the CDR3 is TGTGCCAGCAGCTTAGTCGGACAGGGGTATGGCTACACCTTC. This encodes CASSLVGQGYGYTF.

With regard to this clonotype: Since a much larger clone is just one base distant, this may be a read error. The genes are TRBV28 and TRBJ2-7; 9 nucleotides align to TRBD1. Germline CDR1 MDHEN, CDR2 SYDVKM. This CDR3 spans 16 amino acids. The CDR3 bases are TGTGCCAGCAGTTCAGCCGGGACAGGGTACTCCTTCGAGCAGTACTTC. Translated, it gives CASSSAGTGYSFEQYF.

The V gene is TRBV7-8, the J gene TRBJ1-5; D gene unclear. The germline V gene encodes CDR1 SGHVS and CDR2 FQNEAQ. Trimming pared 0 bases from V and 5 bases from J, leaving 14 bases between. The CDR3 spans 16 residues. CDR3 sequence: CASSLAASLGDQPQHF. CDR3 nucleotides: TGTGCCAGCAGCTTAGCGGCCTCTCTTGGGGATCAGCCCCAGCATTTT.

CDR3: CASSPAEGTTFQNEKLFF. In DNA, the CDR3 is TGTGCCAGCAGCCCAGCAGAGGGAACCACCTTTCAGAATGAAAAACTGTTTTTT. The chain has TRBV11-3 and TRBJ1-4; no clear D. The germline CDR1 and CDR2 sequences are SGHNT and YENEEA. Deletions cut 5 bases from V and 5 bases from J, with 24 bases between. The CDR3 runs 18 residues.

This chain uses TRBV6-1 with TRBJ1-4; unclear D gene. Germline V CDR1 and CDR2: MNHNS, SASEGT. Trimming shortened V by 2 bases and J by 4 bases, and 8 bases separated the two germline ends. The CDR3 sequence is 14 residues long. CDR3 amino acids: CASSEQAINEKLFF. The DNA for the CDR3 is TGTGCCAGCAGTGAACAGGCCATTAATGAAAAACTGTTTTTT.

This clonotype came up a few times. The genes are TRBV20-1 and TRBJ2-3, with D hard to call. Trimming removed 5 bases at V and 4 bases at J, with 10 bases between. This CDR3 has 12 residues. Germline V lookup: CDR1 DFQATT, CDR2 SNEGSKA (reference sequence). The CDR3 DNA sequence: TGCAGTGCTCAAGTTGGCTCAGATACGCAGTATTTT. Translated: CSAQVGSDTQYF.

The table lists this clonotype with a few counts. The genes are TRBV29-1 and TRBJ2-7; no clear D. CDR3 length: 13 amino acids. Trimming took 1 base from V and 1 from J, leaving 8 bases between them. Looked up from germline, CDR1 is SQVTM and CDR2 is ANQGSEA. The CDR3 reads CSVEAGTSYEQYF. The CDR3 nucleotides read TGCAGCGTTGAAGCAGGCACTTCCTACGAGCAGTACTTC.

In this sample, this clonotype turned up many times. V is TRBV2 and J is TRBJ2-1, with 7 positions matching TRBD2. Germline V gene data show CDR1 as SNHLY and CDR2 as FYNNEI. Germline trimming cut 4 bases from V and 7 bases from J; bases unmatched to any gene: 10. This CDR3 spans 15 amino acids. CDR3: CASSATRGGDNEQFF. The CDR3 nucleotides read TGTGCCAGCAGTGCGACTAGGGGAGGGGATAATGAGCAGTTCTTC.

The chain carries TRBV9 and TRBJ2-7; D is unclear. The CDR3 spans 14 residues. Germline V gives CDR1 SGDLS, CDR2 YYNGEE. V was cut by 0 bases and J by 1 base, with 8 bases left in between. CDR3 nucleotide sequence: TGTGCCAGCAGCGTAGGTTCTCTGTCCTACGAGCAGTACTTC. Its protein product is CASSVGSLSYEQYF.

The genes are TRBV27 and TRBJ1-6; no firm D call. Trimming removed 5 bases from V and 12 bases from J, with 11 bases in between. The CDR3 spans 12 residues. Germline V lookup: CDR1 MNHEY, CDR2 SMNVEV (reference sequence). In DNA, the CDR3 is TGTGCCAGCAGTCAACGGACCTTACCCCTCCACTTT. This encodes CASSQRTLPLHF.

The gene calls are TRBV5-1 and TRBJ2-3, with D possibly TRBD2 on 5 matching bases. V lost 1 base and J lost 1, with 10 bases in between. The CDR3 covers 15 residues. Germline V gene sequence: CDR1 SGHRS, CDR2 YFSETQ. The CDR3 region has the DNA TGCGCCAGCAGCTTGTTCCCCGGGGGCACAGATACGCAGTATTTT. Its protein is CASSLFPGGTDTQYF.

The chain links TRBV20-1 to TRBJ2-7; D is unresolved. The CDR3 has 13 amino acids. Germline lookup yields CDR1 DFQATT and CDR2 SNEGSKA (reference sequence). Trimming removed 6 bases at V and 6 bases at J, with 18 bases between. CDR3 coding DNA: TGCAGTGCGGCGCCTGGTTCGATTGCCGAGCAGTACTTC. Translation gives CSAAPGSIAEQYF.

The rearrangement joins TRBV5-1 to TRBJ2-6; no reliable D call. The germline V and J ends were trimmed by 0 bases and 4 bases, with 8 bases remaining between them. Germline CDR1 is SGHRS and CDR2 is YFSETQ. The CDR3 runs to 15 residues. CDR3 protein: CASSLGLGGANVLTF. The CDR3 DNA reads TGCGCCAGCAGCTTGGGATTGGGGGGGGCCAACGTCCTGACTTTC.

This clonotype was observed many times. V is TRBV7-2 and J is TRBJ2-7, with TRBD2 identical over 7 bases. J lost 3 bases, V lost 5 bases, and 10 bases had no gene match. Germline loops: CDR1 SGHTA, CDR2 FQGNSA. The CDR3 is made up of 15 amino acids. This chain's CDR3 is CASSPREGAGYEQYF. CDR3 bases: TGTGCCAGCAGCCCCAGGGAGGGAGCCGGCTACGAGCAGTACTTC.

This sequence joins TRBV2 and TRBJ2-2; 9 nucleotides match TRBD2. The germline V gene has CDR1 SNHLY and CDR2 FYNNEI. The length of the CDR3 is 16 residues. Losses at the gene ends were 4 bases for V and 6 bases for J; bases not matched to a gene: 9. CDR3 sequence reads: CASSGIGTSKSGELFF. The CDR3 DNA is TGTGCCAGCAGTGGGATTGGGACTAGCAAGTCCGGGGAGCTGTTTTTT. Combining the CDR3 with reference TRBV2 and TRBJ2-2 gives the whole variable domain EPEVTQTPSHQVTQMGQEVILRCVPISNHLYFYWYRQILGQKVEFLVSFYNNEISEKSEIFDDQFSVERPDGSNFTLKIRSTKLEDSAMYFCASSGIGTSKSGELFFGEGSRLTVL.

The genes are TRBV4-1 and TRBJ2-3; D unresolved. The CDR3 has 13 amino acids. V lost 0 bases to trimming and J lost 4 bases, with 5 bases between them. CDR1 is MGHRA and CDR2 is YSYEKL in the germline V gene. The CDR3: CASSQDRPDTQYF. The CDR3 DNA reads TGCGCCAGCAGCCAAGACCGGCCAGATACGCAGTATTTT.

The chain combines TRBV6-1 with TRBJ1-2, with no clear D. The CDR3 is 15 amino acids. Trimming took 4 bases from V and 6 from J, leaving 18 bases between them. In germline, CDR1 is MNHNS, CDR2 SASEGT. The CDR3 protein is CASSVLDVKRDGYTF. The CDR3 DNA sequence: TGTGCCAGCAGTGTCCTGGACGTCAAGAGAGATGGCTACACCTTC.

The chain couples TRBV6-5 to TRBJ2-2; TRBD1 is a possible D gene (5 bases). This CDR3 contains 15 residues. Germline V gene lookup returns CDR1 MNHEY and CDR2 SVGAGI. Trimming left V 2 bases short and J 5 bases short, with 12 bases between. CDR3 loop: CASSYVGAGTGELFF. Written as DNA, the CDR3 is TGTGCCAGCAGTTACGTTGGGGCTGGGACCGGGGAGCTGTTTTTT.